Reported below is one T cell receptor beta chain. As yet, its antigen is unknown. At one end the junction does not follow the germline gene, possibly because of a read error. The data belong to a study of blood T cells in healthy people across ages. Findings and limits, study-wide: Estimated diversity that came from one million T cells was considered an underestimate.

Germline lookup yields CDR1 SGDLS and CDR2 YYNGEE. The CDR3 covers 13 residues. For the second PCR, which ran for about 6 to 11 cycles, a sample-barcoded 5' primer and a J-beta primer mix were used. No fewer than 3 million CDR3-containing paired-end reads came from each sample. TCRdb called the 5' RACE reads again in MiXCR, with one record for every CDR3 protein. The repertoire holds hundreds of thousands of distinct CDR3 sequences, with 55% to 65% as singletons. The source of this sequence is a man aged 25-40 years in good health. Sample: blood. This rearrangement joins TRBV9 to TRBJ2-1; 7 bases align to TRBD2. This CDR3 is CASGASGYNELFF. CDR3 sequence (DNA): TGTGCCAGCGGGGCTAGCGGATACAATGAGCTGTTCTTC. Full variable domain (missing parts from reference TRBV9 and TRBJ2-1): DSGVTQTPKHLITATGQRVTLRCSPRSGDLSVYWYQQSLDQGLQFLIQYYNGEERAKGNILERFSAQQFPDLHSELNLSSLELGDSALYFCASGASGYNELFFGPGTRLTVL.